Listed below are T cell receptor beta chains from one sample, sequenced in a study of identical twins. TCRdb fed the 5' RACE reads into MiXCR, producing one record per CDR3 protein. This sample carries approximately 600,000 distinct CDR3 sequences, 9.6% of them seen once, and the ten largest clones take around 3.2%. This same sample was also taken into another study, of yellow fever vaccine responses in identical twins.

The sample taken for sequencing was PBMCs. The receptors here all came from a woman in her late teens or twenties in good health. CDR3s include the opening cysteine and the closing phenylalanine or tryptophan. A D gene is named only where the DNA matches it firmly. Size tells how often a clone was seen (once, few, many) or the class of an expanded clone, and some rows leave it out.

clone_size,v_call,j_call,d_call,cdr3_aa,cdr3_nt
many,TRBV4-1,TRBJ2-1,NA,CASSQLSLNNEQFF,TGCGCCAGCAGCCAATTGTCCTTAAACAATGAGCAGTTCTTC
NA,TRBV5-1,TRBJ2-3,NA,CASRAASTDTQYF,TGCGCCAGCAGGGCAGCTAGCACAGATACGCAGTATTTT
many,TRBV7-2,TRBJ2-1,TRBD1,CASSPGQAEYNEQFF,TGTGCCAGCAGCCCGGGACAGGCGGAATACAATGAGCAGTTCTTC
many,TRBV27,TRBJ2-2,TRBD1,CASSSRKIDRENTGELFF,TGTGCCAGCAGTTCTCGCAAAATAGACAGGGAGAACACCGGGGAGCTGTTTTTT
NA,TRBV11-2,TRBJ2-1,TRBD2,CASSLELAGGWNEQFF,TGTGCCAGCAGCTTAGAACTAGCGGGGGGATGGAATGAGCAGTTCTTC
NA,TRBV9,TRBJ2-7,NA,CASSPQLDFDEQYF,TGTGCCAGCAGCCCCCAGTTAGACTTCGACGAGCAGTACTTC
many,TRBV20-1,TRBJ2-7,TRBD2,CSASTLDLAGGSLYEQYF,TGCAGTGCTAGCACGTTGGATCTAGCGGGAGGATCGCTATACGAGCAGTACTTC
NA,TRBV30,TRBJ2-3,NA,CACMWGTNTDTQYF,TGTGCCTGTATGTGGGGTACCAACACAGATACGCAGTATTTT
few,TRBV5-8,TRBJ2-3,NA,CASSFYDTQYF,TGTGCCAGCAGCTTTTACGATACGCAGTATTTT
many,TRBV28,TRBJ2-3,NA,CASNYRTDTQYF,TGTGCCAGCAATTACCGGACAGATACGCAGTATTTT
NA,TRBV7-1,TRBJ1-2,TRBD1,CASSHRGGEDGYTF,TGTGCCAGCAGCCACAGGGGCGGGGAGGATGGCTACACCTTC
few,TRBV7-2,TRBJ1-1,NA,CASSYRRGNTEAFF,TGTGCCAGCAGCTACCGTCGGGGGAACACTGAAGCTTTCTTT
NA,TRBV11-2,TRBJ2-3,TRBD2,CASSPLGRASKDTQYF,TGTGCCAGCAGCCCCCTCGGGAGGGCCTCCAAGGATACGCAGTATTTT
few,TRBV12-3/TRBV12-4,TRBJ2-7,NA,CASSPKQWTYEQYF,TGTGCCAGCAGCCCTAAGCAGTGGACCTACGAGCAGTACTTC
NA,TRBV11-2,TRBJ2-5,TRBD1,CASSLLLRTGKLETQYF,TGTGCCAGCAGCTTATTGTTAAGGACAGGGAAACTTGAGACCCAGTACTTC
NA,TRBV29-1,TRBJ2-7,NA,CSVVEENSPNEQYF,TGCAGCGTCGTGGAGGAGAATAGCCCAAACGAGCAGTACTTC
few,TRBV29-1,TRBJ2-7,TRBD2,CSVASGVSSYEQYF,TGCAGCGTCGCTAGCGGGGTAAGCTCCTACGAGCAGTACTTC
few,TRBV6-1,TRBJ2-3,NA,CASTPDATTQYF,TGTGCCAGCACCCCTGACGCGACTACGCAGTATTTT
few,TRBV29-1,TRBJ1-2,NA,CSVDSGGNYGYTF,TGCAGCGTTGATTCCGGGGGTAACTATGGCTACACCTTC
NA,TRBV7-9,TRBJ2-3,NA,CASSLASGSSHGDTQYF,TGTGCCAGCAGCTTAGCTTCGGGAAGTAGTCACGGAGATACGCAGTATTTT
NA,TRBV7-2,TRBJ2-3,NA,CASSFLSFGRIDTQYF,TGTGCCAGCAGCTTTCTATCCTTTGGGCGTATAGATACGCAGTATTTT
NA,TRBV24-1,TRBJ2-2,TRBD1,CATSDTGTGYTGELFF,TGTGCCACCAGTGATACCGGGACAGGCTACACCGGGGAGCTGTTTTTT
many,TRBV4-1,TRBJ2-3,NA,CASSRETPTLEQYF,TGCGCCAGCAGCCGAGAGACTCCAACACTTGAGCAGTATTTT
few,TRBV28,TRBJ2-1,NA,CASSRPTGFGSYNEQFF,TGTGCCAGCAGTCGGCCTACAGGGTTTGGATCCTACAATGAGCAGTTCTTC
NA,TRBV20-1,TRBJ2-2,TRBD2,CSSLSGSGLVSAGELFF,TGCAGCTCGTTGTCAGGTTCGGGACTAGTATCCGCCGGGGAGCTGTTTTTT
few,TRBV5-4,TRBJ2-5,TRBD2,CASSLGAGGRLETQYF,TGTGCCAGCAGCTTGGGGGCCGGGGGGAGGCTAGAGACCCAGTACTTC
many,TRBV7-2,TRBJ1-6,NA,CASSLSSYNSPLHF,TGTGCCAGCAGCTTAAGCAGCTATAATTCACCCCTCCACTTT
few,TRBV3-1,TRBJ2-2,NA,CASSPQGGDTGELFF,TGTGCCAGCAGCCCACAGGGTGGGGACACCGGGGAGCTGTTTTTT
NA,TRBV27,TRBJ2-7,NA,CASSLNPPGLYEQYF,TGTGCCAGCAGTTTAAACCCTCCAGGGCTCTACGAGCAGTACTTC
NA,TRBV7-6,TRBJ2-2,TRBD1,CASGTGSHTGELFF,TGTGCCAGCGGGACAGGGAGCCACACCGGGGAGCTGTTTTTT
few,TRBV3-1,TRBJ1-5,NA,CASSIQGYQPQHF,TGTGCCAGCAGTATACAGGGATATCAGCCCCAGCATTTT
NA,TRBV7-2,TRBJ2-3,NA,CASSSRFKDTQYF,TGTGCCAGCAGCTCCCGATTCAAAGATACGCAGTATTTT
NA,TRBV6-2/TRBV6-3,TRBJ2-7,TRBD2,CASSYDLLAGVSSYEQYF,TGTGCCAGCAGTTATGATTTGCTAGCGGGAGTGAGCTCCTACGAGCAGTACTTC
NA,TRBV6-4,TRBJ2-1,TRBD2,CASSDSPSGRAIEQFF,TGTGCCAGCAGTGACTCCCCTAGCGGGAGGGCCATTGAGCAGTTCTTC
NA,TRBV7-3,TRBJ1-1,TRBD1,CASSPKTGVWTEAFF,TGTGCCAGCAGCCCAAAGACAGGGGTGTGGACTGAAGCTTTCTTT
NA,TRBV11-2,TRBJ2-3,NA,CASTLWGSGFTDTQYF,TGTGCCAGCACCTTGTGGGGGAGCGGATTCACAGATACGCAGTATTTT
many,TRBV12-3/TRBV12-4,TRBJ2-4,NA,CASSGPAGSKNIQYF,TGTGCCAGCAGTGGTCCCGCCGGGTCGAAAAACATTCAGTACTTC
many,TRBV9,TRBJ2-1,NA,CASSVVEGYGEQFF,TGTGCCAGCAGCGTAGTGGAAGGGTACGGTGAGCAGTTCTTC
few,TRBV30,TRBJ2-7,NA,CAWGQGTYEQYF,TGTGCCTGGGGGCAGGGTACCTACGAGCAGTACTTC
many,TRBV12-3/TRBV12-4,TRBJ2-2,NA,CASSPRTGGAGELFF,TGTGCCAGCAGTCCAAGAACAGGGGGGGCCGGGGAGCTGTTTTTT
many,TRBV2,TRBJ2-7,NA,CASSEALGYEQYF,TGTGCCAGCAGTGAAGCGCTCGGCTACGAGCAGTACTTC
NA,TRBV4-3,TRBJ1-4,NA,CASSQTAGRTNEKLFF,TGCGCCAGCAGCCAAACCGCCGGAAGGACTAATGAAAAACTGTTTTTT
few,TRBV6-1,TRBJ2-3,TRBD2,CASSDPSGTSGSRGRTDTQYF,TGTGCCAGCAGTGATCCGTCGGGGACTAGCGGGAGTAGGGGTCGCACAGATACGCAGTATTTT
NA,TRBV20-1,TRBJ2-7,TRBD1,CSANQRYRGLYEQYF,TGCAGTGCTAACCAACGGTACAGGGGGCTATACGAGCAGTACTTC
many,TRBV27,TRBJ2-5,TRBD1,CASSTRGRETQYF,TGTGCCAGCAGTACCAGGGGGCGGGAGACCCAGTACTTC
few,TRBV27,TRBJ2-6,NA,CASSLSTGGPWGANVLTF,TGTGCCAGCAGTTTATCGACGGGGGGCCCTTGGGGGGCCAACGTCCTGACTTTC
few,TRBV7-2,TRBJ2-3,NA,CASSHRRDTQYF,TGTGCCAGCAGCCATCGTAGAGATACGCAGTATTTT
NA,TRBV5-1,TRBJ1-5,TRBD1,CASSPFRDRGTDTQHF,TGCGCCAGCAGCCCCTTCCGGGACAGGGGGACAGATACGCAGCATTTT
many,TRBV11-2,TRBJ1-1,NA,CASSLARVNTEAFF,TGTGCCAGCAGCCTAGCTCGGGTGAACACTGAAGCTTTCTTT
NA,TRBV24-1,TRBJ2-1,TRBD1,CATSDLRTGVGGYNEQFF,TGTGCCACCAGTGATTTGCGAACAGGGGTAGGGGGCTACAATGAGCAGTTCTTC
few,TRBV5-6,TRBJ2-3,NA,CASTQTGWGSTDTQYF,TGTGCCAGCACCCAAACTGGATGGGGAAGCACAGATACGCAGTATTTT
many,TRBV11-2,TRBJ2-1,NA,CASSLDGSGPPSVEQFF,TGTGCCAGCAGCTTAGATGGAAGTGGGCCCCCCTCCGTGGAGCAGTTCTTC
NA,TRBV4-3,TRBJ2-7,NA,CASSQAAAYEQYF,TGCGCCAGCAGCCAGGCCGCCGCCTACGAGCAGTACTTC
few,TRBV7-2,TRBJ2-7,TRBD2,CASSSSGTSGPYEQYF,TGTGCCAGCAGCAGCTCCGGGACTAGCGGGCCCTACGAGCAGTACTTC
few,TRBV3-1,TRBJ2-3,TRBD2,CASGDLGLAGGRDTQYF,TGTGCCAGCGGCGACCTGGGACTAGCGGGAGGGAGGGATACGCAGTATTTT